The clone carrying this TCR beta chain was seen only a few times. The sample comes from a study of blood T cells in healthy people across ages. Alongside a J-beta primer mix, a sample-barcoded 5' primer served in a second PCR lasting roughly 6 to 12 cycles. A 12-random-nucleotide template-switch adaptor tagged each cDNA molecule. TCRdb re-analysed the 5' RACE reads in MiXCR, keeping a single row per CDR3 protein. The repertoire holds 700,000 to 1,000,000 distinct CDR3 sequences, with 44% as singletons. The CDR3 spans 16 residues. Germline V CDR1 and CDR2: DFQATT, SNEGSKA (reference sequence). Trimming at V came to 4 bases and at J to 4 bases, leaving 6 bases not matched to a gene.

The sample was blood. The TCR comes from a man aged 55 to 70 in good health. The rearrangement uses TRBV20-1 and TRBJ2-3, with 15 positions matching TRBD2. CDR3: CSATGLAGGHADTQYF. The DNA for the CDR3 is TGCAGTGCTACGGGACTAGCGGGGGGACACGCAGATACGCAGTATTTT.